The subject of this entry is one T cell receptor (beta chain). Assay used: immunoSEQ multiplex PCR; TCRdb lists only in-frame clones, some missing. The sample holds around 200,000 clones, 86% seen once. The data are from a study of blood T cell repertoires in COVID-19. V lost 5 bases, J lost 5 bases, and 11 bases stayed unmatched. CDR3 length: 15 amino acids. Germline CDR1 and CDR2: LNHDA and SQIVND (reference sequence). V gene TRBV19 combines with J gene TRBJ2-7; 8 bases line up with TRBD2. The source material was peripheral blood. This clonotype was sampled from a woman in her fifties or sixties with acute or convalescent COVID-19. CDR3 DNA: TGTGCCAGTAGTTTTGTCTTAGGGACTAGGAACGAGCAGTACTTC. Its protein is CASSFVLGTRNEQYF. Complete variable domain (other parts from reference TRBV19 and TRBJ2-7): DGGITQSPKYLFRKEGQNVTLSCEQNLNHDAMYWYRQDPGQGLRLIYYSQIVNDFQKGDIAEGYSVSREKKESFPLTVTSAQKNPTAFYLCASSFVLGTRNEQYFGPGTRLTVT.